This T cell receptor beta chain was obtained from a study of T cell changes during pregnancy in multiple sclerosis (dated by TCRdb to about 2019). Describing the broader study: In women with multiple sclerosis, the researchers looked at how the T cell repertoire shifted as pregnancy progressed.

This clone was seen just once. Its antigen specificity is not known. Base quality data are lacking; no much larger clone is found one base away. V is shortened by 3 bases, J by 1 base, and the region joining them spans 12 bases. From the cysteine through the phenylalanine, the CDR3 covers 15 amino acids. The CDR3 DNA has 45 bases and is translated from base 1. CDR1 SGHVS and CDR2 FNYEAQ were looked up in the germline V gene. The method was the immunoSEQ multiplex PCR assay. TCRdb took over this immuneACCESS table, retaining in-frame rearrangements with V and J assigned. Such tables are incomplete; in checked studies, under half of the missing clones stem from an unresolved V gene, and the remainder is unexplained. The sample records 22,000 or so clones, 85% to 95% of which are singletons. In total, the top ten clones hold roughly 7% of the sample.

This receptor was taken from a female donor with multiple sclerosis, enrolled in a pregnancy study. The material sequenced was CD8+ T cells from peripheral blood mononuclear cells, taken in the third trimester of pregnancy. The chain joins TRBV7-6 to TRBJ1-2; a confident D gene designation cannot be given. The DNA reads TGTGCCAGCAGCTTGCGGGGTGGGGATAACTATGGCTACACCTTC. This yields the protein CASSLRGGDNYGYTF.